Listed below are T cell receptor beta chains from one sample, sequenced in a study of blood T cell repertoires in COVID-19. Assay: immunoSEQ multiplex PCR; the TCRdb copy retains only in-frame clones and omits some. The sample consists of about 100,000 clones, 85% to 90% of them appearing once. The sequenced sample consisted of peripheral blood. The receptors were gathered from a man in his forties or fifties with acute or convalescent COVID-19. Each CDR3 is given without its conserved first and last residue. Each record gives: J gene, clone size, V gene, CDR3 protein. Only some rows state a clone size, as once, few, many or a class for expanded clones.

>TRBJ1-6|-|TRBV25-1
ASRTGGSPLH
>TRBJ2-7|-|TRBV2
ASRSPGGTTYEQY
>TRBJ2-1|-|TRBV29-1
SVEPWTSGRISPNEQF
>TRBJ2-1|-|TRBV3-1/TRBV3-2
ASSLQAGGTEQF
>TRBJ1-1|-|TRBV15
ATSRDIAGARTEAF
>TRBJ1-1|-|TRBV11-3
ASSLGHGEGSNTEAF
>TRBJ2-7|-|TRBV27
ASSPSGRSYEQY
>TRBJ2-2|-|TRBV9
ASSVGQGARDTGELF
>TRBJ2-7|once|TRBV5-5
ASSLADRGQYEQY
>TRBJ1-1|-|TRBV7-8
ASSGYPTQGPEAF
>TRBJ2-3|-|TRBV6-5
ASSSPSNTQY
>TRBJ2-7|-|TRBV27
ASRRLAGGSEQY
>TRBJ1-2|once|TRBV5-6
ASSLAEVSYT
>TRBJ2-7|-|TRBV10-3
AISEFGTGFSGGSTSYEQY
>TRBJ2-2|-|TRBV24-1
ATSERNTGELF
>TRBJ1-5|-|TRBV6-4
ARGVSNQPQH
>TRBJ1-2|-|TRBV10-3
AISEAGQGYGYT
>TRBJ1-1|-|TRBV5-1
ASRTGYGGSTEAF
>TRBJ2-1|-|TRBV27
ASSSPGTGGGKQF
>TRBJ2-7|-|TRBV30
AWNRAGGPYEQY
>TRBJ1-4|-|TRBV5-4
ASSSRGDNEKLF
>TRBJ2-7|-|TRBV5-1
ASSLGSGRSYEQY
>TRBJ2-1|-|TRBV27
ASSLAGLVNEQF
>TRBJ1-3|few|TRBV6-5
ASTQGGNTIY
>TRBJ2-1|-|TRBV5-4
ASSALSGANYNEQF
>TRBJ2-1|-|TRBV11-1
ASSLDPSGYNEQF
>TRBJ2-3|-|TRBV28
ASRPAGGRTGRDTQY
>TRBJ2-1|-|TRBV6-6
ASSHQGVSSYNEQF
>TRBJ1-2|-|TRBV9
ASKGGDGYT
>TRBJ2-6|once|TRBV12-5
ASAVSGANVLT
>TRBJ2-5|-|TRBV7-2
ASSPQRSIQETQY
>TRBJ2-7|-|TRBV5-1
ASSQRTSGSYEQY
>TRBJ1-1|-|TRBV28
ASSFLPGQGNTEAF
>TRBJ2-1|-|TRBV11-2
ASSLRTSGRRNEQF
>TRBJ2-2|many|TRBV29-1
SAQQYTGELF
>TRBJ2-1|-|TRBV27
ASSSPGTAVHEQF
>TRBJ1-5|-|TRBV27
ASSSGTGVFQPQH
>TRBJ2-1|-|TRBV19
ASRSLGANDEQF
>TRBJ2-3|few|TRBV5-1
ASSQLSGGADTQY
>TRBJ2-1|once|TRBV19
ASSGRQGKGSYNEQF
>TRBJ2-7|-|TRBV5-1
ASTDRGLYEQY
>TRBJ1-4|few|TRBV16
ASSQRRAFSEKLF
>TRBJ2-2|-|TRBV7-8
ASTVGPTNTGELF
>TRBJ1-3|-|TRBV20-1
SASPGGTVAAGNTIY
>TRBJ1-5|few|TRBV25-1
ASSESGGGNQPQH
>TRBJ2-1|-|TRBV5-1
ASSLIAGGPPYNEQF
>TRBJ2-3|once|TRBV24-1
ATSDGSGITDTQY
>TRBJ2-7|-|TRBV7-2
ASSLGTSPYEQY
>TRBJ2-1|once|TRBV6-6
ASSRRTSGRASNEQF
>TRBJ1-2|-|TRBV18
ASSPGTDRVDYGYT
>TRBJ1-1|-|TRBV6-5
ASSYKLTGYTEAF